What follows is one T cell receptor (beta chain) and its context. The antigen this receptor binds is unknown. There are no base qualities to consult, and no much larger clone falls within one base. This record comes from a study of T cells in Graves' hyperthyroidism and ophthalmopathy (dated by TCRdb to between 2017 and 2020). Background for the entire study: Peripheral blood was collected at initial diagnosis, before any treatment. TCR V-J signatures able to tell the groups apart were searched for in a discovery cohort of about a hundred patients, of whom 43 had Graves' ophthalmopathy and about 60 had stable Graves' hyperthyroidism. Prospective prediction of ophthalmopathy was tested in an independent validation cohort consisting of 18 to 20 hyperthyroidism patients and more than 15 patients who later progressed to ophthalmopathy. The roughly 94 discovery patients were randomly split 7:3 into training and test sets. In addition, the study compared T-cell repertoires in thyroid tissue and in blood from about 6 Graves' hyperthyroidism patients. Once sampling was done, hyperthyroidism patients were given methimazole at a starting dose of 30 mg daily, whereas ophthalmopathy patients were given high-dose intravenous methylprednisolone. TCR Vbeta CDR3 sequencing of some 140 peripheral blood samples (more than 40 ophthalmopathy, 75 hyperthyroidism and some 17 progressor patients) is reported in the paper.

Graves' hyperthyroidism was defined as stable when no progression to ophthalmopathy occurred over 18 months of follow-up. The hyperthyroidism patients were between 18 and 65 years old and newly diagnosed, with a disease duration of less than 2 months. Exclusion was applied to patients with uncontrolled infections, other autoimmune diseases, pregnancy or lactation. Diagnoses were based on clinical symptoms, serum thyroxine and TRAb, thyroid ultrasound and orbital computed tomography. Ficoll-Paque density gradient centrifugation was used to isolate PBMCs from around 10 ml of fresh peripheral blood. Total RNA was extracted with Trizol reagent, and quality was checked on an Agilent 2100 Bioanalyzer. Results and caveats for the whole study, not just this receptor: In validation, the model predicted progression to ophthalmopathy with around 71% sensitivity and around 72% specificity, a median of approximately 6.7 months before onset. A model built on a 13 V-J signature distinguished ophthalmopathy from stable hyperthyroidism, reaching 85% to 90% sensitivity and about 81% specificity in cross-validation and 80%/75% in testing. Most expanded thyroid clonotypes (frequency above 0.001) were also detected in blood, suggesting blood repertoires may reflect thyroid immune responses. Sample size was not statistically predetermined, and blinding of investigators to group allocation was not performed.

There are 13 amino acids in the CDR3, from cysteine to phenylalanine inclusive. Just the 39-base CDR3 DNA is kept, in frame starting at base 1. V is pared back by 5 bases and J by 2 bases, with 10 bases lying between the germline termini. The TCR beta CDR3 regions were amplified from RNA transcripts. The TCR CDR3 was subjected to a first round of RT-PCR using the HTBI primer set and the Qiagen OneStep RT-PCR kit. Libraries were constructed in a second round of multiplex PCR, after which size selection and purification were performed. Libraries were sequenced paired-end with 100 bp reads on an Illumina HiSeq2000. Per the authors' processing: SOAPnuke was used to process the raw data, throwing out any read that contained adapters or uncalled bases, had a mean Phred below 15, or lacked an exact constant-primer or identifier match. COPE v1.2.5 was used to merge high-quality paired reads, and clonotypes were defined as unique nucleotide sequences. MiTCR v1.1 was used to align the clonotypes against IMGT TRBV, TRBD and TRBJ reference segments. The analysis included only V-J combinations with a frequency above 0.0001, which together covered 99% to 99.2% of the repertoires. A TCS score was defined as the ratio of F50 (clonal expansion) to E x V (chaos), with BLOSUM62-based TCRdist applied between CDR3 peptides within each V-J. Welch's t-statistics and random forest reduced 514 V-J features to 10 to 15, which were used in a naive Bayes classifier (R e1071). TCRdb took the public reads, trimmed them with fastp at Q25, ran MiXCR for clone calling and kept in-frame beta chains. Every entry covers one CDR3 protein and lists the most common genes and DNA from its rows. TCRdb's processing, not the study's, gives the V and J calls here. The sample table holds under 450,000 distinct CDR3 sequences, of which 15% to 18% were seen once. Clones ranked in the top ten supply roughly 8% of the sample.

Material for sequencing was blood. The TCR comes from a woman aged 18-29 years with Graves' hyperthyroidism. The chain couples TRBV12-3 or TRBV12-4 to TRBJ2-7; there is no confident call for the D gene. The CDR3 corresponds to CASSPLQAYEQYF. The nucleotide sequence is TGTGCCAGCAGTCCCCTTCAGGCCTACGAGCAGTACTTC.